This T cell receptor beta chain comes out of a study of OX40 agonist ivuxolimab in advanced cancers. Regarding the study as a whole: Among the lowest peripheral clonal expansion occurred in 0.1-3.0 mg/kg partial responders.

V lost 5 bases, J lost 7 bases, and 14 bases lay in between. The germline V gene encodes CDR1 MDHEN and CDR2 SYDVKM. The CDR3 spans 13 residues. A remark on this clone: Its antigen is not known.

Assay: immunoSEQ multiplex PCR; the TCRdb copy retains only in-frame clones and omits some. The sample includes about 13,000 clones, around 83% of them seen just once. This specimen consisted of CD4+ or CD8+ T cells sorted from blood, obtained in a trial of the OX40 agonist ivuxolimab. The V call is TRBV28, the J call TRBJ2-5, with D unresolved. This TCR was recovered from an adult with an advanced solid tumor such as melanoma, head and neck, liver or kidney cancer. As DNA, the CDR3 is TGTGCCAGCAGTGGTGATGGGATGGGGACCCAGTACTTC. Residues: CASSGDGMGTQYF.